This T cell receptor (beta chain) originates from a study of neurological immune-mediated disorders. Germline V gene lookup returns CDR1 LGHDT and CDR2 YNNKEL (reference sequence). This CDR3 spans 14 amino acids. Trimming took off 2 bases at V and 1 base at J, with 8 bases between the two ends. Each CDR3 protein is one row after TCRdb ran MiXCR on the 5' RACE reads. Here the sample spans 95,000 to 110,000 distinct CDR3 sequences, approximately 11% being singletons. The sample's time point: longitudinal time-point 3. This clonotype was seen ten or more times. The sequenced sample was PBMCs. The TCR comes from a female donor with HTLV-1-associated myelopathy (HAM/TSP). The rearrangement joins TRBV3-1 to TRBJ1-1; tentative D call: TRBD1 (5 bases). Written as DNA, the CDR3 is TGTGCCAGCAGCCAAATCGGGGCGAACACTGAAGCTTTCTTT. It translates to CASSQIGANTEAFF.